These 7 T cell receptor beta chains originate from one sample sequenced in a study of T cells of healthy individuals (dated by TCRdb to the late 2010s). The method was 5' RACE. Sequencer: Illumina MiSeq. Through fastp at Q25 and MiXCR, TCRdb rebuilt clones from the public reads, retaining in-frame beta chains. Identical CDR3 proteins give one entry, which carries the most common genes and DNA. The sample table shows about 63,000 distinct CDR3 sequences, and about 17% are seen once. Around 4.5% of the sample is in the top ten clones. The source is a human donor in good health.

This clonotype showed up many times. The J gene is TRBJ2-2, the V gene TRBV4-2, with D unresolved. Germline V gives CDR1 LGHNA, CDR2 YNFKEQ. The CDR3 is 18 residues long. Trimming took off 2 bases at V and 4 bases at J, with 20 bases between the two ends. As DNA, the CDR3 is TGTGCCAGCAGCCAATTGACCGAGGCCGCTTCTTCCACCGGGGAGCTGTTTTTT. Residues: CASSQLTEAASSTGELFF.

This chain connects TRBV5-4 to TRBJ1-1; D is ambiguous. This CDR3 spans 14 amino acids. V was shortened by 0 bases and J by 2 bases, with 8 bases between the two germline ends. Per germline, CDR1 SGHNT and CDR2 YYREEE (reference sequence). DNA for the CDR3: TGTGCCAGCAGCTTGGAGGGCATTAACACTGAAGCTTTCTTT. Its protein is CASSLEGINTEAFF.

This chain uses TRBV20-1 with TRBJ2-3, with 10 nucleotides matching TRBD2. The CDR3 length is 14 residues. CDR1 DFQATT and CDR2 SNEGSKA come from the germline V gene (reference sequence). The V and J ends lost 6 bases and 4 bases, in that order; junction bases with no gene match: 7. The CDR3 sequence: CSAPSGRVADTQYF. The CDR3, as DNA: TGCAGTGCCCCGAGCGGGAGGGTGGCAGATACGCAGTATTTT.

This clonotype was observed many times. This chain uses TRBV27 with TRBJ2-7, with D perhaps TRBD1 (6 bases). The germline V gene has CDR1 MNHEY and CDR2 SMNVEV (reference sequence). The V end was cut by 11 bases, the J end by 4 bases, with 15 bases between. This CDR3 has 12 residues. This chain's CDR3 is CAGYKTGYEQYF. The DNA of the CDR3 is TGTGCCGGCTACAAAACAGGGTACGAGCAGTACTTC.

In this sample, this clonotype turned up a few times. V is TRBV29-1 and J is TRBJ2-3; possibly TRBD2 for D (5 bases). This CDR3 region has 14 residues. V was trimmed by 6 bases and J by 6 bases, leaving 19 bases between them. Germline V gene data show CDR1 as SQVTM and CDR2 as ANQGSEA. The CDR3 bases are TGCAGCGTCCGGGTTTCACGGGGTCTCGATACGCAGTATTTT. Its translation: CSVRVSRGLDTQYF.

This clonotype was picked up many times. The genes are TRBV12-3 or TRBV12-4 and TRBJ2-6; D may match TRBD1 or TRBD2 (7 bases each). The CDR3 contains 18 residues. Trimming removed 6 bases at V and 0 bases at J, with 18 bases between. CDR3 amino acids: CASSRYRGLTSGANVLTF. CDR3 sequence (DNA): TGTGCCAGCAGCCGCTACAGGGGACTAACCTCTGGGGCCAACGTCCTGACTTTC.

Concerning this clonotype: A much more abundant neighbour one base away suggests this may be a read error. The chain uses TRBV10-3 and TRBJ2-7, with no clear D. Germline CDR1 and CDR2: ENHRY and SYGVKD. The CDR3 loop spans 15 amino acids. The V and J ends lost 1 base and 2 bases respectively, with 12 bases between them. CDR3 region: CAISELFGRTYEQYF. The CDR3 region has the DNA TGTGCCATCAGTGAGTTGTTTGGACGGACCTACGAGCAGTACTTC.